This T cell receptor beta chain was identified during a study of CD8 T cells in ankylosing spondylitis. Study conclusions and caveats: A TCR beta motif made of fewer than ten highly homologous variants seemed typical of ankylosing spondylitis blood. Reactive arthritis synovial fluid and blood previously showed some of these motif variants. As for the disease-linked clones, they showed a CD8+ phenotype and occurred at relatively low frequencies in peripheral blood. Matched ankylosing spondylitis synovial fluid reportedly contained a significantly enriched population of disease-linked clones.

This CDR3 has 15 amino acids. Germline-derived CDR1 and CDR2 are MNHEY and SVGEGT. V was pared by 6 bases and J by 4 bases, with 8 bases of the junction left unmatched. This clonotype was seen more than once but under ten times. No antigen is known for it. TCR beta libraries were made by quantitative 5'-RACE with molecular barcodes. MiXCR, applied by TCRdb to the 5' RACE reads, yields one record per CDR3 protein. The table lists a few hundred thousand distinct CDR3 sequences, more than 15% of them singletons. The chain joins TRBV6-2 or TRBV6-3 to TRBJ2-3, with 9 bases fitting TRBD2. The sample taken for sequencing was blood, either unsorted or a sorted T cell fraction (not recorded which). The sequence derives from a male donor with ankylosing spondylitis. CDR3 sequence (DNA): TGTGCCAGCAGACCCCTAGCGGGAAAGGCAGATACGCAGTATTTT. It translates to CASRPLAGKADTQYF.